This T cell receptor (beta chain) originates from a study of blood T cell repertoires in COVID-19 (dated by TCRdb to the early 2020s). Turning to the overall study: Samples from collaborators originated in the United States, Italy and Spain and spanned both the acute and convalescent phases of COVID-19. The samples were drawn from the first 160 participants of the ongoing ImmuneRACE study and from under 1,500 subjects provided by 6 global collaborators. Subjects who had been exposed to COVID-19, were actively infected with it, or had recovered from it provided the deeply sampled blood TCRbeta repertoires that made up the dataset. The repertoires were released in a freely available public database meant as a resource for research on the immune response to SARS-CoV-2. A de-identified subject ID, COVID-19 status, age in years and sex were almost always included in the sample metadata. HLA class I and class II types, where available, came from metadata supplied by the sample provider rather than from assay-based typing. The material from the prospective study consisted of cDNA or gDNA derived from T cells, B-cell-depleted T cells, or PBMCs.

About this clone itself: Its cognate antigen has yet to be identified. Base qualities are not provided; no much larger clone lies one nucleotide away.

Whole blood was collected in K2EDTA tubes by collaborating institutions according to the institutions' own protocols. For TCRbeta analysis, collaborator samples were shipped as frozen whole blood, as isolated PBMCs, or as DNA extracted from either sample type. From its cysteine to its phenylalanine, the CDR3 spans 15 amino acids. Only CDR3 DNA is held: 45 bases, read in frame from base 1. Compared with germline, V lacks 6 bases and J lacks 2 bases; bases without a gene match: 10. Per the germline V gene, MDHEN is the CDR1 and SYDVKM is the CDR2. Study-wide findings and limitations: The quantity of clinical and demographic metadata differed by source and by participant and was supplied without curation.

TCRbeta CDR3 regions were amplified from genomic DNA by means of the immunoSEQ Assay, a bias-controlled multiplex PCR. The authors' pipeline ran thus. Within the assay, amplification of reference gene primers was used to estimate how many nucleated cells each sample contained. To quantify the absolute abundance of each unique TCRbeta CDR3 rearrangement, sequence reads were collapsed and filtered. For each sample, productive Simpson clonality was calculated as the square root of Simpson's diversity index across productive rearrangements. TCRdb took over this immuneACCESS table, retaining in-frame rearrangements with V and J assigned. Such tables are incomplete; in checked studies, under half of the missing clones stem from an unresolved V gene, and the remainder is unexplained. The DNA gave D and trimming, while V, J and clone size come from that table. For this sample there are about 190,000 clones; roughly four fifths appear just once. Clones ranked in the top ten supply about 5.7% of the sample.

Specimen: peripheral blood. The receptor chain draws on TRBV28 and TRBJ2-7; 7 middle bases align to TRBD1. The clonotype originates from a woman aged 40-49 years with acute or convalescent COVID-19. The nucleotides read TGTGCCAGCAGGCTAGGGGGCCCCAACCCCTACGAGCAGTACTTC. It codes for CASRLGGPNPYEQYF.